Listed here are 7 T cell receptor beta chains from one sample, sequenced in a study of control samples from healthy donors and cancer patients. Using immunoSEQ multiplex PCR, the repertoire was profiled, and TCRdb retains in-frame clones only, with some absent. This sample has about 69,000 clones, with 75% to 90% found just once. What was sequenced was PBMCs. The source is a woman aged 50 to 60 with lung cancer.

The V and J genes are TRBV6-2 or TRBV6-3 and TRBJ1-6, with D hard to call. This CDR3 spans 16 amino acids. Germline V gives CDR1 MNHEY, CDR2 SVGEGT. V was trimmed by 0 bases and J by 6 bases, leaving 12 bases between them. CDR3 in amino acids: CASSYSPDPSNSPLHF. CDR3 sequence (DNA): TGTGCCAGCAGTTACTCACCGGACCCGTCTAATTCACCCCTCCACTTT.

Regarding this clone: This may come from a read error, since a much larger clone is one base off. V usage is TRBV7-2 and J usage is TRBJ1-1, with D unclear. The V and J ends lost 3 bases and 2 bases respectively, with 4 bases between them. Germline V lookup: CDR1 SGHTA, CDR2 FQGNSA. The CDR3 has 12 residues. CDR3 region: CASSFFNTEAFF. The CDR3 nucleotides read TGTGCCAGCAGCTTTTTTAACACTGAAGCTTTCTTT.

The DNA for the CDR3 is TGCAGCGTACCCCGGACAGGCCCCATGAACACTGAAGCTTTCTTT. Residues: CSVPRTGPMNTEAFF. This chain joins TRBV29-1 and TRBJ1-1; 7 nucleotides match TRBD1. Germline trimming cut 6 bases from V and 0 bases from J; bases unmatched to any gene: 10. The CDR3 has 15 amino acids. Germline V lookup: CDR1 SQVTM, CDR2 ANQGSEA.

This chain connects TRBV19 to TRBJ2-2, with D possibly matching TRBD2 (5 bases). V was cut by 4 bases and J by 4 bases, with 10 bases left in between. Germline-derived CDR1 and CDR2 are LNHDA and SQIVND (reference sequence). This CDR3 comprises 14 residues. As DNA, the CDR3 is TGTGCCAGTAGTAGAGGGTGGGGCACCGGGGAGCTGTTTTTT. This encodes CASSRGWGTGELFF.

The chain has TRBV19 and TRBJ1-5, with unresolved D. This CDR3 comprises 15 residues. Deletions cut 3 bases from V and 0 bases from J, with 9 bases between. Germline values: CDR1 LNHDA, CDR2 SQIVND (reference sequence). CDR3 residues: CASSIEQHSNQPQHF. CDR3 sequence (DNA): TGTGCCAGTAGTATCGAACAGCATAGCAATCAGCCCCAGCATTTT.

This clone occurred a few times. The chain links TRBV6-6 to TRBJ1-4, with no clear D. The CDR3 totals 13 residues. V lost 6 bases to trimming and J lost 0 bases, with 5 bases between them. Germline CDR1 is MNHNY and CDR2 is SVGAGI (reference sequence). The CDR3 sequence is CASSSTTNEKLFF. Written as DNA, the CDR3 is TGTGCCAGCAGCTCTACAACTAATGAAAAACTGTTTTTT.

The V and J genes are TRBV25-1 and TRBJ2-5, with TRBD2 matching 11 bases. CDR1 and CDR2 from the germline V gene are MGHDK and SYGVNS. The ends lost 3 bases at V and 2 bases at J; junction bases unmatched: 8. CDR3 length: 17 amino acids. CDR3 sequence reads: CASSELPGLADQETQYF. The CDR3 region has the DNA TGTGCCAGCAGTGAGCTACCGGGACTAGCGGATCAAGAGACCCAGTACTTC.